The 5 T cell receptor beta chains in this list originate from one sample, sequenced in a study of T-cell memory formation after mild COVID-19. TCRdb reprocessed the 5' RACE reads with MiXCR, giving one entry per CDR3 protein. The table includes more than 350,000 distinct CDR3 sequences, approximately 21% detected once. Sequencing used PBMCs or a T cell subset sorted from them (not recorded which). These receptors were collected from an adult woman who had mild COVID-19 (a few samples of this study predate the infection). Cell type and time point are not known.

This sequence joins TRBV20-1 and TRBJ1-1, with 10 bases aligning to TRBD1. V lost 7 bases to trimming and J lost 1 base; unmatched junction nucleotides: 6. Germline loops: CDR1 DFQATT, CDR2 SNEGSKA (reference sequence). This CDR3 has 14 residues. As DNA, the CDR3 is TGCAGTGTTAAGACAGGGGGCGAGAACACTGAAGCTTTCTTT. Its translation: CSVKTGGENTEAFF.

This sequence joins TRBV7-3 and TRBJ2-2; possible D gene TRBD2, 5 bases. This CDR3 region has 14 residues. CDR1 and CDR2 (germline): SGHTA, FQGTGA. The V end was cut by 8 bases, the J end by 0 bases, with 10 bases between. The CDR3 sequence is CASGVTTNTGELFF. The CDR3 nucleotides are TGTGCCAGCGGCGTGACTACGAACACCGGGGAGCTGTTTTTT.

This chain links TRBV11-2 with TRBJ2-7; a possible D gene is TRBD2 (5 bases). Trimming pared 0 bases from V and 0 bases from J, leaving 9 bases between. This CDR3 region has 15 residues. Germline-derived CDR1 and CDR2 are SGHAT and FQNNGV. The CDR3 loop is CASSLEDLRSYEQYF. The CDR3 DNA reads TGTGCCAGCAGCTTAGAGGACTTACGCTCCTACGAGCAGTACTTC.

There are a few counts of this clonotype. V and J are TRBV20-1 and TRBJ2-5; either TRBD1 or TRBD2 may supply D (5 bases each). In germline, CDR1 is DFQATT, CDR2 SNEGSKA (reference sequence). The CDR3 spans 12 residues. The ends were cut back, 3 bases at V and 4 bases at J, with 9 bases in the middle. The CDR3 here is CSASVGVETQYF. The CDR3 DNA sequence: TGCAGTGCTAGTGTGGGGGTAGAGACCCAGTACTTC.

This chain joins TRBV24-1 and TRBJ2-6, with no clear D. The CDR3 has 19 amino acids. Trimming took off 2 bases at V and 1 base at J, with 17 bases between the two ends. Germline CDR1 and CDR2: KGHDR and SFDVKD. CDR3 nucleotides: TGTGCCACCAGTGATTCATGGCCAGACCCTCTATCTGGGGCCAACGTCCTGACTTTC. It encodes CATSDSWPDPLSGANVLTF.